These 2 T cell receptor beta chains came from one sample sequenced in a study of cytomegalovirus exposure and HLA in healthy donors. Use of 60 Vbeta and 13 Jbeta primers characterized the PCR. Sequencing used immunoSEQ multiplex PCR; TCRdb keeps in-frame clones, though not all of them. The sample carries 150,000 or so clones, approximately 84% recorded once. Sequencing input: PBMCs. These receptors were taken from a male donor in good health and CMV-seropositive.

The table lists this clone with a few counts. The CDR3: CAISESPGQGSFSNQPQHF. CDR3 nucleotides: TGTGCCATCAGTGAGTCCCCGGGACAGGGGTCTTTTAGCAATCAGCCCCAGCATTTT. The chain employs TRBV10-3 and TRBJ1-5; 10 bases line up with TRBD1. The CDR3 sequence is 19 residues long. The J segment lost 0 bases and the V segment lost 0 bases, leaving 8 bases of the junction unmatched. CDR1 and CDR2 (germline): ENHRY, SYGVKD.

Here the CDR3 DNA reads TGTGCCAGCCGAGGGGCGGGAGAAGCCGATGAGCAGTTCTTC. Protein: CASRGAGEADEQFF. This rearrangement joins TRBV6-4 to TRBJ2-1; 7 positions match TRBD2. CDR1 and CDR2 (germline): MRHNA, SNTAGT. This CDR3 contains 14 residues. The J segment lost 8 bases and the V segment lost 8 bases, leaving 12 bases of the junction unmatched.